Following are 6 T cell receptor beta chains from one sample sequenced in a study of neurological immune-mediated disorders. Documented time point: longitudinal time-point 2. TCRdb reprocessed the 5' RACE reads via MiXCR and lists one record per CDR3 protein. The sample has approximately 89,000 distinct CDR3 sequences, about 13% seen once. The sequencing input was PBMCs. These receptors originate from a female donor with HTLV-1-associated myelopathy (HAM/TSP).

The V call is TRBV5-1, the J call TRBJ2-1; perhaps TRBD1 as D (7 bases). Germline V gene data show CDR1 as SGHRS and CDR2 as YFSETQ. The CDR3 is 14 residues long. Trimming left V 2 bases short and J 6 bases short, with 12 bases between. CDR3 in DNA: TGCGCCAGCAGCTTCAGGGGGGCCTTCAATGAGCAGTTCTTC. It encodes CASSFRGAFNEQFF.

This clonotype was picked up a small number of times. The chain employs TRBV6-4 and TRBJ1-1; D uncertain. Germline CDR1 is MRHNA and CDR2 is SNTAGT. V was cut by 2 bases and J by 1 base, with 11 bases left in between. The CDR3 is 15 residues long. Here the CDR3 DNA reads TGTGCCAGCAGTGACCGGAGGCAGTCGAACACTGAAGCTTTCTTT. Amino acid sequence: CASSDRRQSNTEAFF.

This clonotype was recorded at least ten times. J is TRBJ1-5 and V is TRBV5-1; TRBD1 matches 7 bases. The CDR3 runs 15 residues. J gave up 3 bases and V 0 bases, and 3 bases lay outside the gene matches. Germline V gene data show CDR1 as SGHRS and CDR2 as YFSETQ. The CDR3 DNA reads TGCGCCAGCAGCTTGGGGGGACAGAACAATCAGCCCCAGCATTTT. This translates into CASSLGGQNNQPQHF.

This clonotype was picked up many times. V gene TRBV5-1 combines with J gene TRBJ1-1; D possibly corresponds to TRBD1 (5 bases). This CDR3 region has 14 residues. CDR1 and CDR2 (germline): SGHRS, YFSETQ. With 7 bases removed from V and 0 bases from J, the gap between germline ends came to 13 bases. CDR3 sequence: CASRFEGMNTEAFF. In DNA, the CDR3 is TGCGCCAGCCGATTTGAGGGGATGAACACTGAAGCTTTCTTT.

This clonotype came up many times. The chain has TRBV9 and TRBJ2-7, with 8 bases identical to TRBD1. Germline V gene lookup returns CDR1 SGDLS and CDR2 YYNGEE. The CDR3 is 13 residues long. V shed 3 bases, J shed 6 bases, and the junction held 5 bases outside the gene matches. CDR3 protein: CASSALTGGEQYF. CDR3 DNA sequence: TGTGCCAGCAGCGCGCTCACAGGGGGCGAGCAGTACTTC.

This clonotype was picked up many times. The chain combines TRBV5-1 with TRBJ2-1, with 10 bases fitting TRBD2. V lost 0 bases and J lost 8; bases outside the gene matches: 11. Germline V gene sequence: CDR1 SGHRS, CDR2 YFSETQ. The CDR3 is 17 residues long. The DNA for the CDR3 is TGCGCCAGCAGCTTGGGTATAAGCGGGGGGGCCGAGGATGAGCAGTTCTTC. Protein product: CASSLGISGGAEDEQFF.